The present entry profiles one T cell receptor beta chain with its context. Its antigen is unidentified. A read error may account for a junction end that differs from germline. A sample-barcoded 5' primer and a J-beta primer mix were used in a second PCR of roughly 6 to 12 cycles. MiXCR, applied by TCRdb to the 5' RACE reads, yields one record per CDR3 protein. This table has around 1,000,000 distinct CDR3 sequences, about 25% appearing once. Every sample yielded at least 6.5 million isolated PBMCs. This sample is drawn from a study of blood T cells in healthy people across ages. Study-level information: There was about one barcoded beta molecule captured by template switching per two T cells. Whole-study results and caveats: Any conclusive comparison of naive versus antigen-experienced cells was prevented by using unsorted PBMCs.

Germline assignment: CDR1 SGHAT and CDR2 FQNNGV. The length of the CDR3 is 14 residues. The data were also submitted as part of a second study, on T cells of mothers and their children. That source reports: Overlap measured in related mother-child pairs was slightly, non-significantly higher than in unrelated pairs.

Sequenced: blood. The TCR sequence derives from a girl aged 2-10 years in good health. The gene calls are TRBV11-2 and TRBJ2-5; TRBD2 agrees at 7 bases. The J call may not be correct, given that the DNA end is closer to TRBJ2-1. Here the CDR3 reads CATSLSRGRGEQFF. For the CDR3, the DNA is TGTGCCACCAGCTTATCCCGCGGGAGAGGTGAGCAGTTCTTC.